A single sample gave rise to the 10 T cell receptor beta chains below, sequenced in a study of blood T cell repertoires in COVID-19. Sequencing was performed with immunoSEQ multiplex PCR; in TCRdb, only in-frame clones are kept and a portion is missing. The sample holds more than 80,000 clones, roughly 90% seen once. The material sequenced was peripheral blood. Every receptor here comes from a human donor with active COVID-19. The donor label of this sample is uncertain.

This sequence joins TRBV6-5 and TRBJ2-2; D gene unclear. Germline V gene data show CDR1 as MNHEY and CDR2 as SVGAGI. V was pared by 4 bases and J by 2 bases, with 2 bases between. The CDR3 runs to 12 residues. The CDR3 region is CASSSNTGELFF. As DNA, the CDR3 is TGTGCCAGCAGTTCAAACACCGGGGAGCTGTTTTTT.

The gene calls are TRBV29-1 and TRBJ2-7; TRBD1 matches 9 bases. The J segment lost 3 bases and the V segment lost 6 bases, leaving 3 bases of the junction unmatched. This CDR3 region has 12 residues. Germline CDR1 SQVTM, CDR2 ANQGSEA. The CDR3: CSVGTGNYEQYF. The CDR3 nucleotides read TGCAGCGTCGGGACAGGGAACTACGAGCAGTACTTC.

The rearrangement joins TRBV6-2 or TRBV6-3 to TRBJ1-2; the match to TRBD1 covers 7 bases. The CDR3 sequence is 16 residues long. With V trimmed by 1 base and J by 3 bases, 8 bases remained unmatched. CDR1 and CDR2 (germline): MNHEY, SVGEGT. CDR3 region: CASSYFRQGVDYGYTF. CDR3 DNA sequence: TGTGCCAGCAGTTACTTTAGACAGGGTGTGGACTATGGCTACACCTTC.

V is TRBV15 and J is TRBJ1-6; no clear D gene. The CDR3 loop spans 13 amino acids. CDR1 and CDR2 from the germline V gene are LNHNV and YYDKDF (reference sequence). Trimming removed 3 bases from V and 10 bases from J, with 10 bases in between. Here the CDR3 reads CATSRRGGSPLHF. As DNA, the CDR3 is TGTGCCACCAGCAGGCGGGGAGGGTCACCCCTCCACTTT.

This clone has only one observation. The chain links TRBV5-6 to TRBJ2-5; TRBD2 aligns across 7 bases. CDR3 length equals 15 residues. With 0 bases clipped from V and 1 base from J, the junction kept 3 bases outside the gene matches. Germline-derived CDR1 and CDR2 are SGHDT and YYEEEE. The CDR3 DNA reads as TGTGCCAGCAGCTTGGCTCGGGGGGTCCAAGAGACCCAGTACTTC. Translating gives CASSLARGVQETQYF.

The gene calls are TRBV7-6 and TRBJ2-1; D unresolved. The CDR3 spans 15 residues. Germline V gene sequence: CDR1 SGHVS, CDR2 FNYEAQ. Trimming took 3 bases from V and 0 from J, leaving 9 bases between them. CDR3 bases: TGTGCCAGCAGCTTTCAACAGAGCTCCTACAATGAGCAGTTCTTC. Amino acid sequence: CASSFQQSSYNEQFF.

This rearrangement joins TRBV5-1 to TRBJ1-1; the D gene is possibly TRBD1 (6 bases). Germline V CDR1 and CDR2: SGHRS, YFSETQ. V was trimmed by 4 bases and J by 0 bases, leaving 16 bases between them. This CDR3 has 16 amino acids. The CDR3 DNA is TGCGCCAGCAGCGAACAGGGAACTTACTTGAACACTGAAGCTTTCTTT. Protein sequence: CASSEQGTYLNTEAFF. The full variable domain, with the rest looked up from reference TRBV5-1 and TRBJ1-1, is KAGVTQTPRYLIKTRGQQVTLSCSPISGHRSVSWYQQTPGQGLQFLFEYFSETQRNKGNFPGRFSGRQFSNSRSEMNVSTLELGDSALYLCASSEQGTYLNTEAFFGQGTRLTVV.

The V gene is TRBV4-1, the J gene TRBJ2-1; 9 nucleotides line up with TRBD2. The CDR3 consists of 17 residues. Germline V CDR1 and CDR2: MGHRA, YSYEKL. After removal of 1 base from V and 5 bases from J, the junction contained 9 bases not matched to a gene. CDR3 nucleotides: TGCGCCAGCAGCCAAGTATCCCCCGCGGGGGGGCACAATGAGCAGTTCTTC. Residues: CASSQVSPAGGHNEQFF.

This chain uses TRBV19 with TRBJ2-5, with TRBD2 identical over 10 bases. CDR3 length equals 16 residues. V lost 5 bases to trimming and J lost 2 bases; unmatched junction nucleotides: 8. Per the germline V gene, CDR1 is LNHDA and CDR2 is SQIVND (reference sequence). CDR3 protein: CASSSLSGGNQETQYF. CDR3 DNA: TGTGCCAGTAGTTCTCTTAGCGGGGGGAATCAAGAGACCCAGTACTTC.

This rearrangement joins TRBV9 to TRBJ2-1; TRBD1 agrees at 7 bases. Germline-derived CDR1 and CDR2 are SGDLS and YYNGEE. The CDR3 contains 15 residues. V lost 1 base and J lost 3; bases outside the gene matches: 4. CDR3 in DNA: TGTGCCAGCAGCGTATTGGCAGGGGGCTACAATGAGCAGTTCTTC. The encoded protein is CASSVLAGGYNEQFF.